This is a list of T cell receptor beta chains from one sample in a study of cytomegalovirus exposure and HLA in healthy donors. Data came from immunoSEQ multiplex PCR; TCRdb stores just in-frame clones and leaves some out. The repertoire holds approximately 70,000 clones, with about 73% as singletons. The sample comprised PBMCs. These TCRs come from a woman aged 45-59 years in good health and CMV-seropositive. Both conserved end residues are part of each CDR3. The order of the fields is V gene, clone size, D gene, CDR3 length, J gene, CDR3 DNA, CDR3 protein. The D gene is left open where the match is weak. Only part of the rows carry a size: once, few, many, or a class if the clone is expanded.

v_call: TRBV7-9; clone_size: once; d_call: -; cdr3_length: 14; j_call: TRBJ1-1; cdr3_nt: TGTGCCAGCACTCCACAGGAGCTGAACACTGAAGCTTTCTTT; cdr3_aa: CASTPQELNTEAFF
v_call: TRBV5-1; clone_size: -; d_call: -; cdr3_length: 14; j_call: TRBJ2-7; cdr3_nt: TGCGCCAGCAGCTTGGGACAGGAGTCCCACGAGCAGTACTTC; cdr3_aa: CASSLGQESHEQYF
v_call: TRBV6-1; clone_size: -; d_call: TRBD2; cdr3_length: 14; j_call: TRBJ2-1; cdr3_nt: TGTGCCAGCAGGTCTAGCGGGAGATGGGATGAGCAGTTCTTC; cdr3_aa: CASRSSGRWDEQFF
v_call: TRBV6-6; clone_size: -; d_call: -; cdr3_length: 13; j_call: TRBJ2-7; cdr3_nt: TGTGCCAGCAGTTTACAGGTTTCCTACGAGCAGTACTTC; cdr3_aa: CASSLQVSYEQYF
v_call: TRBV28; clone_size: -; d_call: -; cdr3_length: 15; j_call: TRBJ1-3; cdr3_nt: TGTGCCAGCAGTTTATCCCTGAGCTCTGGAAACACCATATATTTT; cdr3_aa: CASSLSLSSGNTIYF
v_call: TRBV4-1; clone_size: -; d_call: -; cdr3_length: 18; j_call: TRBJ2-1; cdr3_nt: TGCGCCAGCAGCCAAGATGGAGCCACTATAGGCTCCTACAATGAGCAGTTCTTC; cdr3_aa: CASSQDGATIGSYNEQFF
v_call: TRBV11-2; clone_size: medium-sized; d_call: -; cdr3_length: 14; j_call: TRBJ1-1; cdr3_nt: TGTGCCAGCAGGGGAATTCGGGAGAACACTGAAGCTTTCTTT; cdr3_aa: CASRGIRENTEAFF
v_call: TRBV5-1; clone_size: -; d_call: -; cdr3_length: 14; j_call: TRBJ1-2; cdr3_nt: TGCGCCAGCAGCTTTGGCAGGGGAAGGGATGGCTACACCTTC; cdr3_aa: CASSFGRGRDGYTF
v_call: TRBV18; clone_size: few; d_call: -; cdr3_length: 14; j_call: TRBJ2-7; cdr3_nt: TGTGCCAGCTCACTGACATCGACAAACTACGAGCAGTACTTC; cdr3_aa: CASSLTSTNYEQYF
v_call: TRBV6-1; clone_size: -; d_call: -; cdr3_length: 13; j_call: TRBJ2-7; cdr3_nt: TGTGCCAGCAGCGATGTACCAGCCTACGAGCAGTACTTC; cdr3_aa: CASSDVPAYEQYF
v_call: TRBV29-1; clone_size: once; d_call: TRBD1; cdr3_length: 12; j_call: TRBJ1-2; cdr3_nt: TGCAGCGTTGGGCAGGGGGCAGGCGGCTACACCTTC; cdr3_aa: CSVGQGAGGYTF
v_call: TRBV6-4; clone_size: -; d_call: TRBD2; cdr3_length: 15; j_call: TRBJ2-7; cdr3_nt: TGTGCCAGCAGACCTACTAGCGGAGAATCCTACGAGCAGTACTTC; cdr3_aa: CASRPTSGESYEQYF
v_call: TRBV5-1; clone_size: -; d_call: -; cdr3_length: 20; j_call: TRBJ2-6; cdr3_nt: TGCGCCAGCAGGGGGGGGCTCCAAGGTTATAGAGCTTCTGGGGCCAACGTCCTGACTTTC; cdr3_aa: CASRGGLQGYRASGANVLTF
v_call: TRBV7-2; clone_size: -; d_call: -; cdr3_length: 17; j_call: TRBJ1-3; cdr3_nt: TGTGCCAGCAGCTCCCAGGCACAGGTTACCTCTGGAAACACCATATATTTT; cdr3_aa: CASSSQAQVTSGNTIYF
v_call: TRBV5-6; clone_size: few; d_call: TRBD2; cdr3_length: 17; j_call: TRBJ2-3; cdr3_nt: TGTGCCAGCAGCAGTACTGGGCGGGGGTGGTGGGCAGATACGCAGTATTTT; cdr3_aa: CASSSTGRGWWADTQYF
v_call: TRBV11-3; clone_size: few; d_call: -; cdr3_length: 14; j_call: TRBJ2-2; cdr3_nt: TGTGCCAGCAGCTTAGCTGGGGCTCCCGGGGAGCTGTTTTTT; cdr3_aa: CASSLAGAPGELFF
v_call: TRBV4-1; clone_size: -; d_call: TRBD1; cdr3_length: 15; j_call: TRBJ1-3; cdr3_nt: TGCGCCAGCAGCCAGGGACAGGGTGGGGAAAACACCATATATTTT; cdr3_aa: CASSQGQGGENTIYF
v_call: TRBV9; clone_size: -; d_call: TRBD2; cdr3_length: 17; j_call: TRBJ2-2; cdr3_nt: TGTGCCAGCAGCCTAGGACTAGCGGGAGGTAGCACCGGGGAGCTGTTTTTT; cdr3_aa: CASSLGLAGGSTGELFF
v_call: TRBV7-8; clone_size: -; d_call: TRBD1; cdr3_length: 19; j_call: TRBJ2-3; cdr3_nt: TGTGCCAGCAGCTCGGGACAGGGTCTAACCCTCCGAACCACAGATACGCAGTATTTT; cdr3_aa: CASSSGQGLTLRTTDTQYF
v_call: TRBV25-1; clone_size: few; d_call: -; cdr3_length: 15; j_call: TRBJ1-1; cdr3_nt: TGTGCCAGCATCCCCCCGGGGACAATGAACACTGAAGCTTTCTTT; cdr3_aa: CASIPPGTMNTEAFF
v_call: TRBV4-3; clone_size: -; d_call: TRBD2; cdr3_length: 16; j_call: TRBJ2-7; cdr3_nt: TGCGCCAGCAGCCAATCCCGGACTAGCGGGAATTACGAGCAGTACTTC; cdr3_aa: CASSQSRTSGNYEQYF
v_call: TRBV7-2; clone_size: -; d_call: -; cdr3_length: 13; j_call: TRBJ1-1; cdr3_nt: TGTGCCAGCAGCCGTACAAAAAACACTGAAGCTTTCTTT; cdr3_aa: CASSRTKNTEAFF
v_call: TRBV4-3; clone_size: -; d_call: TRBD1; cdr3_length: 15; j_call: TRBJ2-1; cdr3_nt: TGCGCCAGCAGCCAAGGAGGGGGCTCGTACAATGAGCAGTTCTTC; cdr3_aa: CASSQGGGSYNEQFF
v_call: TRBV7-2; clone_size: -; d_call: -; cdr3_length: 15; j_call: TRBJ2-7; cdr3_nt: TGTGCCAGCACCCAGGGTCCAGGATTCATCTACGAGCAGTACTTC; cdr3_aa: CASTQGPGFIYEQYF
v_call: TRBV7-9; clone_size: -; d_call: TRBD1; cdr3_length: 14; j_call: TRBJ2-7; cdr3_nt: TGTGCCAGCAGCTGGGGACAGGGAGCCTACGAGCAGTACTTC; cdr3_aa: CASSWGQGAYEQYF
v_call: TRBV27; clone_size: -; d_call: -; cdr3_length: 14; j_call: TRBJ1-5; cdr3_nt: TGTGCCAGCAGTTTAGGCAGATTCAATCAGCCCCAGCATTTT; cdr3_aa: CASSLGRFNQPQHF
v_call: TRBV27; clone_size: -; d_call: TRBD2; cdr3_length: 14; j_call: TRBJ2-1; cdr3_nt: TGTGCCAGCAGTACACCGGGACTAGCATTTGAGCAGTTCTTC; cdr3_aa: CASSTPGLAFEQFF
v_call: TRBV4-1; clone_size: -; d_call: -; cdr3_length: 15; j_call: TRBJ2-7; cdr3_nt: TGCGCCAGCAGCCAAGATCCGAGCGGTACCTACGAGCAGTACTTC; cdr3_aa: CASSQDPSGTYEQYF
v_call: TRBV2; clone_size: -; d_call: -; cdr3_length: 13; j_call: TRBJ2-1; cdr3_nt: TGTGCCAGCATGCCTAGCGAGTACAATGAGCAGTTCTTC; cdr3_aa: CASMPSEYNEQFF
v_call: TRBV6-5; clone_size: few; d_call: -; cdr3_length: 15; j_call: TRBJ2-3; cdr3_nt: TGTGCCAGCAGAGGGGAGGTCTCCTCTGGCGAGACGCAGTATTTT; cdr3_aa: CASRGEVSSGETQYF
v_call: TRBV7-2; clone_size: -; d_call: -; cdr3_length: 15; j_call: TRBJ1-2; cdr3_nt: TGTGCCAGCAGCTTAGCGCGCCGACAAACTCGGGGCTACACCTTC; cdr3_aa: CASSLARRQTRGYTF
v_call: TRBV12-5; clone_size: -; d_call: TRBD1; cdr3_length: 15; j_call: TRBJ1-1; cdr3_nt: TGTGCTAGTGGTTTCACCCAGGGGGCAATTACTGAAGCTTTCTTT; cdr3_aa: CASGFTQGAITEAFF
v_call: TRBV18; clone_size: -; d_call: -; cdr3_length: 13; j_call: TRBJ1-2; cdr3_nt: TGTGCCAGCTCACCAGACAGGAACTATGGCTACACCTTC; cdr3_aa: CASSPDRNYGYTF
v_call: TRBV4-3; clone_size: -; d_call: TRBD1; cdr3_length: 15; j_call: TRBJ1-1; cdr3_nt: TGCGCCAGCAGCCAAGGAGGACAGGGGAACACTGAAGCTTTCTTT; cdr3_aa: CASSQGGQGNTEAFF
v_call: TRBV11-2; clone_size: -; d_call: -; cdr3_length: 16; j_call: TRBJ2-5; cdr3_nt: TGTGCCAGCAGCCCCTTTGGTAGCGGCGACTCTTGGGCCCAGTACTTC; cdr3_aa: CASSPFGSGDSWAQYF
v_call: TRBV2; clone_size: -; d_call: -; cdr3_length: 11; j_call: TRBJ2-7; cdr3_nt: TGTGCCAGCAGCGTCACATTCGAGCAGTACTTC; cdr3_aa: CASSVTFEQYF
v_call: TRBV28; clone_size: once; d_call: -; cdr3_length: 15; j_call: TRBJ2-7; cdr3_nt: TGTGCCAGCCCGGGGCCAGGGGACACACTCTACGAGCAGTACTTC; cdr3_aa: CASPGPGDTLYEQYF
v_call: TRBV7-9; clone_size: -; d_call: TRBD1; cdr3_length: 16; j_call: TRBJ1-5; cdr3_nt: TGTGCCAGCAGCCGTTCGGGGACAGGGAGCAATCAGCCCCAGCATTTT; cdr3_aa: CASSRSGTGSNQPQHF
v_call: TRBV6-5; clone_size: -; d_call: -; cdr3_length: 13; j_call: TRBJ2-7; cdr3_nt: TGTGCCAGCAGTTACTCCCCTCTGAGAGAGCAGTACTTC; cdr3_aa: CASSYSPLREQYF
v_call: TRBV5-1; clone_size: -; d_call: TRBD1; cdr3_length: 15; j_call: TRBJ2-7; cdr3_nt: TGCGCCAGCAGCTTGGGGGACAGTTTTTCCTACGAGCAGTACTTC; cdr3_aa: CASSLGDSFSYEQYF